The rows below give T cell receptor beta chains drawn from one sample of a study of CD8 T cells in ankylosing spondylitis. TCRdb reanalysed the 5' RACE reads using MiXCR and keeps one entry per CDR3 protein. The sample gives about 340,000 distinct CDR3 sequences, approximately 8.2% of which show up once; more than 12% is in the top ten. Sequencing input: blood, either unsorted or a sorted T cell fraction (not recorded which). These receptors all come from a male donor with ankylosing spondylitis. The CDR3 runs from the conserved cysteine through the conserved F or W. D genes are given only for firm matches. Clone size is shown for a subset of rows, as once, few, many or a class of expanded clone.

clone_size j_call d_call v_call cdr3_aa cdr3_nt
few TRBJ2-1 - TRBV3-1 CASSQVLRSYNEQFF TGTGCCAGCAGCCAAGTTTTGCGTTCCTACAATGAGCAGTTCTTC
many TRBJ2-1 TRBD2 TRBV12-3/TRBV12-4 CASSPGGANEQFF TGTGCCAGCAGTCCGGGAGGGGCGAATGAGCAGTTCTTC
many TRBJ1-6 - TRBV5-1 CASSDYNSPLHF TGCGCCAGCTCAGACTATAATTCACCCCTCCACTTT
few TRBJ2-7 TRBD1 TRBV29-1 CSVGQDSYEQYF TGCAGCGTGGGACAGGACTCCTACGAGCAGTACTTC
- TRBJ2-7 TRBD2 TRBV7-2 CASSSTGTSAYEQYF TGTGCCAGCAGCTCAACCGGGACTAGCGCCTACGAGCAGTACTTC
- TRBJ2-3 - TRBV12-3/TRBV12-4 CASRPVASSSADTQYF TGTGCCAGCCGCCCGGTGGCATCGAGCTCCGCAGATACGCAGTATTTT
few TRBJ1-1 - TRBV12-3/TRBV12-4 CASTTFGTEAFF TGTGCCAGCACCACCTTCGGTACTGAAGCTTTCTTT
few TRBJ2-3 - TRBV7-8 CASSPIDTQYF TGTGCCAGCAGCCCCATAGATACGCAGTATTTT
once TRBJ2-3 - TRBV20-1 CSARDLRGYTDTQYF TGCAGTGCTAGAGATTTACGGGGATACACAGATACGCAGTATTTT
few TRBJ1-2 - TRBV5-1 CASSLAGQGDYGYTF TGCGCCAGCAGCTTGGCAGGGCAGGGAGACTATGGCTACACCTTC
- TRBJ2-1 TRBD1 TRBV12-3/TRBV12-4 CASSLGQGDYNEQFF TGTGCCAGCAGTTTAGGTCAGGGGGACTACAATGAGCAGTTCTTC
few TRBJ2-3 - TRBV27 CASSEDSRLWDTQYF TGTGCCAGCAGTGAGGACTCCCGGTTATGGGATACGCAGTATTTT
- TRBJ1-2 - TRBV6-6 CASGGGYGYTF TGTGCCAGCGGGGGTGGATATGGCTACACCTTC
many TRBJ2-1 TRBD2 TRBV5-1 CASSLALAGVINSYNEQFF TGCGCCAGCAGCTTGGCCCTAGCGGGAGTGATAAATTCCTACAATGAGCAGTTCTTC
few TRBJ2-7 TRBD1 TRBV27 CASSLNRDRSSYEQYF TGTGCCAGCAGCTTGAATAGGGACAGGAGCTCCTACGAGCAGTACTTC
- TRBJ2-7 TRBD1 TRBV5-1 CASSARQGASYEQYF TGCGCCAGCAGCGCGCGACAGGGGGCCTCCTACGAGCAGTACTTC
many TRBJ2-1 TRBD2 TRBV27 CASSPSGGSYNEQFF TGTGCCAGCAGTCCTAGCGGGGGCTCCTACAATGAGCAGTTCTTC